This TCR beta chain originates from a study of T cells in Graves' hyperthyroidism and ophthalmopathy. Study in general: Peripheral blood was acquired at first diagnosis, ahead of any therapy whatsoever.

The table lists this clonotype with many counts. At one of its ends the junction is not consistent with the germline gene, which may arise from a read error. CDR3 length: 13 amino acids. The germline gives CDR1 MNHNS, CDR2 SASEGT. Using RNA transcripts as the source, TCR beta CDR3 regions were amplified. The HTBI primer set was used in a first-round RT-PCR of the TCR CDR3. TCRdb ran MiXCR on the multiplex PCR reads and lists one entry per CDR3 protein. The sample shows about 250,000 distinct CDR3 sequences, over 20% of them seen only once. The origin of this receptor is a woman aged 40 to 50 with Graves' ophthalmopathy. The V gene is TRBV6-1, the J gene TRBJ1-1, with D possibly being TRBD1 (5 bases). The material sequenced was blood. The CDR3 sequence is CACCRDQDTEALF. In nucleotides, the CDR3 is TGTGCCTGCTGCCGGGACCAAGACACTGAAGCTCTCTTT.